A single sample gave rise to the 10 T cell receptor beta chains below, sequenced in a study of CD8+CD57+ T cells in acquired aplastic anemia. Genomic DNA served as template for TCR beta VDJ and CDR3 profiling. TCRdb re-analysed the reads in MiXCR, keeping a single row per CDR3 protein. This sample has approximately 220,000 distinct CDR3 sequences, with approximately 45% found just once. By flow cytometry, patients selected for sequencing had shown an expansion of CD8+CD57+ cells. The sequencing sample was made of sorted CD4+, CD8+, or CD8+CD57+ T cells (not recorded which) from PBMCs. These TCRs come from a human donor with aplastic anemia.

At least ten counts were recorded for this clonotype. The V and J genes are TRBV6-5 and TRBJ2-7; 8 nucleotides match TRBD1. After removal of 0 bases from V and 2 bases from J, the junction contained 9 bases not matched to a gene. The CDR3 loop spans 17 amino acids. The germline CDR1 and CDR2 sequences are MNHEY and SVGAGI. The CDR3 DNA sequence: TGTGCCAGCAGTTACTCGTTCTCCGGACAGGGCCCCTACGAGCAGTACTTC. Protein product: CASSYSFSGQGPYEQYF.

This clonotype was recorded many times. The gene calls are TRBV5-6 and TRBJ1-2, with 9 bases fitting TRBD1. This CDR3 is 16 amino acids long. V dropped 3 bases and J dropped 1; count of bases not matched to a gene: 7. Germline-derived CDR1 and CDR2 are SGHDT and YYEEEE. CDR3 region: CASSWDRDNDNYGYTF. The CDR3 bases are TGTGCCAGCAGCTGGGACAGGGACAATGATAACTATGGCTACACCTTC.

The V and J genes are TRBV15 and TRBJ1-2; D gene ambiguous. Germline CDR1 is LNHNV and CDR2 is YYDKDF (reference sequence). The CDR3 length is 15 residues. Trimming removed 0 bases from V and 2 bases from J, with 10 bases in between. Here the CDR3 DNA reads TGTGCCACCAGCAGAGATCATCTGAGAAACTATGGCTACACCTTC. Protein sequence: CATSRDHLRNYGYTF.

The chain joins TRBV19 to TRBJ1-2; the D gene is possibly TRBD1 (6 bases). Trimming removed 9 bases from V and 1 base from J, with 15 bases in between. The CDR3 is 14 amino acids. CDR1 and CDR2 (germline): LNHDA, SQIVND (reference sequence). The CDR3 nucleotides read TGTGCCAGCAGCGGGGGCAGGATTAACTATGGCTACACCTTC. Protein product: CASSGGRINYGYTF.

The chain combines TRBV29-1 with TRBJ2-2, with D maybe TRBD1 (5 bases). Trimming took off 0 bases at V and 1 base at J, with 9 bases between the two ends. CDR3 length equals 15 residues. Germline CDR1 reads SQVTM; CDR2 reads ANQGSEA. The CDR3 sequence: CSVEDVGQNTGELFF. The DNA of the CDR3 is TGCAGCGTTGAAGATGTCGGACAGAACACCGGGGAGCTGTTTTTT.

The V call is TRBV15, the J call TRBJ1-6; D is perhaps TRBD1 (5 bases). V shed 1 base and J shed 8 bases, with 9 bases lying between them. The CDR3 length is 14 residues. Germline V gives CDR1 LNHNV, CDR2 YYDKDF (reference sequence). CDR3 DNA: TGTGCCACCAGCAGAGTTGGGGGATATTCACCCCTCCACTTT. Its protein product is CATSRVGGYSPLHF.

This chain connects TRBV6-5 to TRBJ1-6; tentative D call: TRBD1 (6 bases). This CDR3 contains 15 residues. The V gene's germline CDR1 is MNHEY and CDR2 SVGAGI. Trimming took off 6 bases at V and 6 bases at J, with 15 bases between the two ends. CDR3 sequence: CASRPTGRLNSPLHF. Here the CDR3 DNA reads TGTGCCAGCAGGCCGACAGGACGACTTAATTCACCCCTCCACTTT.

CDR3 nucleotides: TGTGCCAGCACCCCAAGAGTTACAGTTAACAATGAGCAGTTCTTC. Protein sequence: CASTPRVTVNNEQFF. The V call is TRBV2, the J call TRBJ2-1; D not resolved. In germline, CDR1 is SNHLY, CDR2 FYNNEI. V was cut by 7 bases and J by 5 bases, with 18 bases left in between. CDR3 length: 15 residues.

This chain joins TRBV6-5 and TRBJ2-1; D is ambiguous. CDR3 length equals 11 residues. V dropped 4 bases and J dropped 7 bases, with 5 bases sitting between them. Germline CDR1 MNHEY, CDR2 SVGAGI. DNA for the CDR3: TGTGCCAGCAGTTCGTTTAATGAGCAGTTCTTC. Protein sequence: CASSSFNEQFF.

The chain carries TRBV20-1 and TRBJ2-3, with D possibly called TRBD1 or TRBD2 (5 bases each). This CDR3 is 14 amino acids long. Deletions cut 3 bases from V and 5 bases from J, with 15 bases between. The germline V gene encodes CDR1 DFQATT and CDR2 SNEGSKA (reference sequence). The DNA for the CDR3 is TGCAGTGCTAGCAGGGACGCCCTTTTAGATACGCAGTATTTT. Encoded protein: CSASRDALLDTQYF.